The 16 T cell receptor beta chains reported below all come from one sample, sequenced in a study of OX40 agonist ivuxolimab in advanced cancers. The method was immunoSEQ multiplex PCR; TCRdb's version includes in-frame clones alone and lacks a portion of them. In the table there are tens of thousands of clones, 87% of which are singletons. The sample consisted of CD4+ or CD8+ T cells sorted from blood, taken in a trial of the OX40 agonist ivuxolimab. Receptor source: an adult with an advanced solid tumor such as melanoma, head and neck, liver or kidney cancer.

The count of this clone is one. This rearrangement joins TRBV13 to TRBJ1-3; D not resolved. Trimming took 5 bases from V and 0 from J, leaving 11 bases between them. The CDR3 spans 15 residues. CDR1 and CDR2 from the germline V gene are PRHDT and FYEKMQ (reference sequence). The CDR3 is CASSPLKSSGNTIYF. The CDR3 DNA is TGTGCCAGCAGCCCCCTCAAAAGCTCTGGAAACACCATATATTTT. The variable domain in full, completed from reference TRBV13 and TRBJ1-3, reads AAGVIQSPRHLIKEKRETATLKCYPIPRHDTVYWYQQGPGQDPQFLISFYEKMQSDKGSIPDRFSAQQFSDYHSELNMSSLELGDSALYFCASSPLKSSGNTIYFGEGSWLTVV.

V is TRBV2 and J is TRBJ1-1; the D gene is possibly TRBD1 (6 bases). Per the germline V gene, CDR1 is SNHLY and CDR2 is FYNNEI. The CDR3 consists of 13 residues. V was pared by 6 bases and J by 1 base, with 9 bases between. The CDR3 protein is CASRPQGNTEAFF. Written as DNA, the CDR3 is TGTGCCAGCAGACCACAGGGGAACACTGAAGCTTTCTTT.

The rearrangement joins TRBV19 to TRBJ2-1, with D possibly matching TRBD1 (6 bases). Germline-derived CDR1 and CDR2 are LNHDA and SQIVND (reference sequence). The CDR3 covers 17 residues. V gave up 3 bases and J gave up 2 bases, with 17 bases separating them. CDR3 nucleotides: TGTGCCAGTAGTATTTCTACGGGGACACTAGCCTACAATGAGCAGTTCTTC. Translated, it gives CASSISTGTLAYNEQFF.

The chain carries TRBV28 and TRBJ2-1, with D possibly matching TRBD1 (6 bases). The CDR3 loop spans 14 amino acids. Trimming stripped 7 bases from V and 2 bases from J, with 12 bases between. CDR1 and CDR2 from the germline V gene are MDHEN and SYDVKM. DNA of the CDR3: TGTGCCAGCAACAAGAAGGGGGCCTACAATGAGCAGTTCTTC. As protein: CASNKKGAYNEQFF.

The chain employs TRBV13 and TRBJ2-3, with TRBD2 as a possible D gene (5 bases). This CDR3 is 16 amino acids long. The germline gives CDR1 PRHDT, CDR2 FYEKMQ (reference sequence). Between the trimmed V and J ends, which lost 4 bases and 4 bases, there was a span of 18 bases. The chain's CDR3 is CASSYITESGADTQYF. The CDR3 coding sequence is TGTGCCAGCAGCTATATTACGGAGAGCGGCGCAGATACGCAGTATTTT.

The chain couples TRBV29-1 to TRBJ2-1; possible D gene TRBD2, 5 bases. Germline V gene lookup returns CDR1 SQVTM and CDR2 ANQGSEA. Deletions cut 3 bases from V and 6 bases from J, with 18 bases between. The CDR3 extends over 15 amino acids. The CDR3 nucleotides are TGCAGCGTTGACGGGAACGGCCATTCGAGCAATGAGCAGTTCTTC. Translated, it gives CSVDGNGHSSNEQFF.

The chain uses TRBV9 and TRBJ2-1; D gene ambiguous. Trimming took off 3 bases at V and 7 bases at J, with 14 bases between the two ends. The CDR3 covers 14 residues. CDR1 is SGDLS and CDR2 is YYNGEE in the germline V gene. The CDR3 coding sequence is TGTGCCAGCAGCGCAACCCCATACGGTAATGAGCAGTTCTTC. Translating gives CASSATPYGNEQFF. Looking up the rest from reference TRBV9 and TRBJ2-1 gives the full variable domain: DSGVTQTPKHLITATGQRVTLRCSPRSGDLSVYWYQQSLDQGLQFLIQYYNGEERAKGNILERFSAQQFPDLHSELNLSSLELGDSALYFCASSATPYGNEQFFGPGTRLTVL.

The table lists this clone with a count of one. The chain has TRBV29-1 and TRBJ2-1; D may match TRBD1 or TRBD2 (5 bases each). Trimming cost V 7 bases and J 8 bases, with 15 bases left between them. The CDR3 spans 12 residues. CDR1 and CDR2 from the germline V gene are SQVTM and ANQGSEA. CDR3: CSAGRQGDEQFF. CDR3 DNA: TGCAGCGCCGGACGTCAGGGAGATGAGCAGTTCTTC.

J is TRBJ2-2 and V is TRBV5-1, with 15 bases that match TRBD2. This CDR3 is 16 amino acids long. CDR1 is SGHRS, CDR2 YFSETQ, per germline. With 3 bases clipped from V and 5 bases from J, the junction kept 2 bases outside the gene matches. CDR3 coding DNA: TGCGCCAGCAGCTCGGGACTAGCGGGAGGAACCGGGGAGCTGTTTTTT. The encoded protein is CASSSGLAGGTGELFF.

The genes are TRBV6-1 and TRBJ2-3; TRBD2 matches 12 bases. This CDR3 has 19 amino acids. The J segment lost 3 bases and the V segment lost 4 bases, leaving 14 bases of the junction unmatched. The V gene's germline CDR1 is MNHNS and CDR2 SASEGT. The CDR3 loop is CASSAGLASGRVWTDTQYF. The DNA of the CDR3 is TGTGCCAGCAGTGCCGGTTTAGCTAGCGGGAGGGTTTGGACAGATACGCAGTATTTT.

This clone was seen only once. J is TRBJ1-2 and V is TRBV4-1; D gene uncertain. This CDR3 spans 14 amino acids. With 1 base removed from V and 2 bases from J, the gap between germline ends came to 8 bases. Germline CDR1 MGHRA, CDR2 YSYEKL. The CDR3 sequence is CASSQAIYNYGYTF. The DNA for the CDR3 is TGCGCCAGCAGCCAAGCTATATACAACTATGGCTACACCTTC.

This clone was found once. This CDR3 reads CASSLPTGAANIQYF. CDR3 coding DNA: TGTGCCAGCAGTCTCCCGACAGGGGCTGCAAACATTCAGTACTTC. The V call is TRBV28, the J call TRBJ2-4; 8 nucleotides match TRBD1. The germline V gene encodes CDR1 MDHEN and CDR2 SYDVKM. Trimming cost V 5 bases and J 6 bases; bases outside gene matches: 9. The CDR3 is made up of 15 amino acids. The full variable domain, its missing parts supplied by reference TRBV28 and TRBJ2-4, is DVKVTQSSRYLVKRTGEKVFLECVQDMDHENMFWYRQDPGLGLRLIYFSYDVKMKEKGDIPEGYSVSREKKERFSLILESASTNQTSMYLCASSLPTGAANIQYFGAGTRLSVL.

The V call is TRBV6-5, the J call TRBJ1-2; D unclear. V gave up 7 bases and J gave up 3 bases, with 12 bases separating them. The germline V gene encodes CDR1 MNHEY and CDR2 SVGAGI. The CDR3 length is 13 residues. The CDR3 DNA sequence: TGTGCCAGCACCAAACCCCAGGACTATGGCTACACCTTC. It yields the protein CASTKPQDYGYTF.

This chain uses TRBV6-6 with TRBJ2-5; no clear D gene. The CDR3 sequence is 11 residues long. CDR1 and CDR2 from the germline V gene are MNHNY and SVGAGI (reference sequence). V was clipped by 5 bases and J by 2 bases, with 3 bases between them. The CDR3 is CASSIQETQYF. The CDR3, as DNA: TGTGCCAGCAGTATACAAGAGACCCAGTACTTC.

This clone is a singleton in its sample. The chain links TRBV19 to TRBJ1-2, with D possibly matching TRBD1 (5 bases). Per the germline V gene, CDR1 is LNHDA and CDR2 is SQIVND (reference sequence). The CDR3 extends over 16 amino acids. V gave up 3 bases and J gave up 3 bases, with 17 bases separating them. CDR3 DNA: TGTGCCAGTAGTATGGGAAGGGGACGTCAGGACTATGGCTACACCTTC. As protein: CASSMGRGRQDYGYTF.

CDR3 DNA sequence: TGTGCCAGCAGCTCCTTCGGGGGGAATAATCAGCCCCAGCATTTT. Translated, it gives CASSSFGGNNQPQHF. J is TRBJ1-5 and V is TRBV7-9; D perhaps matches TRBD1 (5 bases). The CDR3 runs to 15 residues. Looked up from germline, CDR1 is SEHNR and CDR2 is FQNEAQ (reference sequence). The ends were cut back, 4 bases at V and 4 bases at J, with 14 bases in the middle.